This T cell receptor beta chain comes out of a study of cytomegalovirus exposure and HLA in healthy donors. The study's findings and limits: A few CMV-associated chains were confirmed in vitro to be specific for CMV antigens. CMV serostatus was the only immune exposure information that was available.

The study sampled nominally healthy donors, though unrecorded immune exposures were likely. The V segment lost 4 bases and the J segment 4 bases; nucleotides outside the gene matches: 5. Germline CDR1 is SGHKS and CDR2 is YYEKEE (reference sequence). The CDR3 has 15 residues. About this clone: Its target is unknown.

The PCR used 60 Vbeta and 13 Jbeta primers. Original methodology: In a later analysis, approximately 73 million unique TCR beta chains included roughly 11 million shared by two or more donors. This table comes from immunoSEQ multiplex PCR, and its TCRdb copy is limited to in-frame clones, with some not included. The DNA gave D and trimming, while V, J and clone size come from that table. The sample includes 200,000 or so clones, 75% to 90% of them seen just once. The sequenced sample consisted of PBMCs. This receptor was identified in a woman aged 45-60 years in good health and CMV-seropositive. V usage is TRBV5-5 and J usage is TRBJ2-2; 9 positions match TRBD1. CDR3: CASSTGTGFTGELFF. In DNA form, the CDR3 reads TGTGCCAGCAGCACGGGGACAGGGTTCACCGGGGAGCTGTTTTTT.